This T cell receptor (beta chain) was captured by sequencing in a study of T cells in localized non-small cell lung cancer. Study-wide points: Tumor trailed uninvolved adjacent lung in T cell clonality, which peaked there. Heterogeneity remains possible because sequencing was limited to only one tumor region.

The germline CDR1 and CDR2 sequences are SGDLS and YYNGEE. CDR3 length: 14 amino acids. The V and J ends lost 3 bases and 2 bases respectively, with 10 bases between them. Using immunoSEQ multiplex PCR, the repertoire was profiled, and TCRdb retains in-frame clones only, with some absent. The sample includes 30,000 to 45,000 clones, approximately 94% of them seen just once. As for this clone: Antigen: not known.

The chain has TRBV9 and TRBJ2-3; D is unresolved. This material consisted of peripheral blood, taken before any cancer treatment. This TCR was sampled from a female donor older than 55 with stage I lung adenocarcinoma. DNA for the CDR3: TGTGCCAGCAGCGCCGGGTCCCACACAGATACGCAGTATTTT. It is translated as CASSAGSHTDTQYF. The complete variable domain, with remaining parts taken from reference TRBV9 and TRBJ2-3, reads DSGVTQTPKHLITATGQRVTLRCSPRSGDLSVYWYQQSLDQGLQFLIQYYNGEERAKGNILERFSAQQFPDLHSELNLSSLELGDSALYFCASSAGSHTDTQYFGPGTRLTVL.